This TCR beta chain originates from a study of T cells in Graves' hyperthyroidism and ophthalmopathy. CDR1 is SGHDN, CDR2 FVKESK, per germline. With 0 bases removed from V and 3 bases from J, the gap between germline ends came to 15 bases. This CDR3 has 17 residues. Amplified TCR beta CDR3 regions derived from RNA transcripts. The TCR CDR3 first-round RT-PCR relied on the HTBI primer set. In TCRdb, the multiplex PCR reads were re-called with MiXCR into one record per CDR3 protein. The table records some 560,000 distinct CDR3 sequences, 15% to 17% of them present only once. The sequenced sample was blood. This TCR came from a woman aged 25 to 39 with Graves' hyperthyroidism. J is TRBJ2-1 and V is TRBV14; possible D gene TRBD2, 5 bases. The CDR3 bases are TGTGCCAGCAGCCAAGATTGGATTAGCGAATACTACAATGAGCAGTTCTTC. Residues: CASSQDWISEYYNEQFF. Complete variable domain (other parts from reference TRBV14 and TRBJ2-1): EAGVTQFPSHSVIEKGQTVTLRCDPISGHDNLYWYRRVMGKEIKFLLHFVKESKQDESGMPNNRFLAERTGGTYSTLKVQPAELEDSGVYFCASSQDWISEYYNEQFFGPGTRLTVL.